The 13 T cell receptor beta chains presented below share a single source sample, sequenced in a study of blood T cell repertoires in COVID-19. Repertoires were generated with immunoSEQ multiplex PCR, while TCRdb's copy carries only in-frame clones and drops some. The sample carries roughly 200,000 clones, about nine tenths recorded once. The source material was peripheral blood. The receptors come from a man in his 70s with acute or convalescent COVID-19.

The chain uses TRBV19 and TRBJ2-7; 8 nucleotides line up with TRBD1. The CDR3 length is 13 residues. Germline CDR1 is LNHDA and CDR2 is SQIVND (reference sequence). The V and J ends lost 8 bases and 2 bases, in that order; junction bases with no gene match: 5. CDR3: CASAGQDTYEQYF. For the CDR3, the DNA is TGTGCCAGTGCGGGACAGGACACCTACGAGCAGTACTTC.

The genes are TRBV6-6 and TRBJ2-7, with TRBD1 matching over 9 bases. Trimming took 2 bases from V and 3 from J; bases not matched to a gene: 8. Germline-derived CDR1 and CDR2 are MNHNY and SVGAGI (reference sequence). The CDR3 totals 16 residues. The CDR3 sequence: CASSYPPQTGGYEQYF. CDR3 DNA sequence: TGTGCCAGCAGTTACCCCCCTCAGACAGGGGGCTACGAGCAGTACTTC.

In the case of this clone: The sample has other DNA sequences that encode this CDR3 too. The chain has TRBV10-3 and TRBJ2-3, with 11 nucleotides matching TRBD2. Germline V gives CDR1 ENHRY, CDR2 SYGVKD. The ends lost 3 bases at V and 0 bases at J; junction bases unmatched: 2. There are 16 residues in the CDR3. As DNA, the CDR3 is TGTGCCATCAGTGAAGGGACTAGCGGTAGCACAGATACGCAGTATTTT. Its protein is CAISEGTSGSTDTQYF.

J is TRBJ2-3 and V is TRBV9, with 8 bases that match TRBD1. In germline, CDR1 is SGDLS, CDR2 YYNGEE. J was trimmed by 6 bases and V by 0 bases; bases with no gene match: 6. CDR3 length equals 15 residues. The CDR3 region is CASSVGQGAWDTQYF. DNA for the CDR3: TGTGCCAGCAGCGTAGGGCAGGGGGCGTGGGATACGCAGTATTTT. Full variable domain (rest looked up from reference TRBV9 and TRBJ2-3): DSGVTQTPKHLITATGQRVTLRCSPRSGDLSVYWYQQSLDQGLQFLIQYYNGEERAKGNILERFSAQQFPDLHSELNLSSLELGDSALYFCASSVGQGAWDTQYFGPGTRLTVL.

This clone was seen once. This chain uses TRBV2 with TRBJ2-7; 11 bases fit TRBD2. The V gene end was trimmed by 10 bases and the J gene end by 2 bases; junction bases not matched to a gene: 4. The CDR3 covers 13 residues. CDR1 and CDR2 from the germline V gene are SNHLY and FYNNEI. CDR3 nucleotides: TGTGCCACCGGGACTAGCGGTCCCTACGAGCAGTACTTC. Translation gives CATGTSGPYEQYF.

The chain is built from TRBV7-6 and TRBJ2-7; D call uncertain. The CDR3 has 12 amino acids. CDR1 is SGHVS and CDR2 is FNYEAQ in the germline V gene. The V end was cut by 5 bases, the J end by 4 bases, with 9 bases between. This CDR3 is CASSATVYEQYF. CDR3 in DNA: TGTGCCAGCAGCGCGACTGTTTACGAGCAGTACTTC.

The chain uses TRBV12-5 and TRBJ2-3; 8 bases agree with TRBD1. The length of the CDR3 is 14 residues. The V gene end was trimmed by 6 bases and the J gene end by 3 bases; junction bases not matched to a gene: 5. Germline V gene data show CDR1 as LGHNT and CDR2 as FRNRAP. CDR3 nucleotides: TGTGCTAGTGGGACTACAGGGGGGACAGATACGCAGTATTTT. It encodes CASGTTGGTDTQYF.

CDR3 sequence (DNA): TGTGCCAGCAGGCTACAGGGGGCGTACAATCAGCCCCAGCATTTT. It encodes CASRLQGAYNQPQHF. This sequence joins TRBV28 and TRBJ1-5; 9 nucleotides align to TRBD1. Trimming removed 6 bases from V and 3 bases from J; junction bases left unmatched: 6. The germline gives CDR1 MDHEN, CDR2 SYDVKM. This CDR3 has 15 amino acids.

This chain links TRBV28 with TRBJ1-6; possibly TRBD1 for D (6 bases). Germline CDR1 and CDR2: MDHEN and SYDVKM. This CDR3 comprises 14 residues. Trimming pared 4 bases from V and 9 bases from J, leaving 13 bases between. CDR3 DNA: TGTGCCAGCAGTTCGTGGCAGGGGAGTTCACCCCTCCACTTT. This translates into CASSSWQGSSPLHF.

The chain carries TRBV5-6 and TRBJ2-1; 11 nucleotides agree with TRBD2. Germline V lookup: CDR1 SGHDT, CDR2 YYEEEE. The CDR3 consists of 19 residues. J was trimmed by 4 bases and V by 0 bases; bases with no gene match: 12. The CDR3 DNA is TGTGCCAGCAGCTTGGCCGGTCGTAGCGGGAGGGGTCTATACAATGAGCAGTTCTTC. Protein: CASSLAGRSGRGLYNEQFF.

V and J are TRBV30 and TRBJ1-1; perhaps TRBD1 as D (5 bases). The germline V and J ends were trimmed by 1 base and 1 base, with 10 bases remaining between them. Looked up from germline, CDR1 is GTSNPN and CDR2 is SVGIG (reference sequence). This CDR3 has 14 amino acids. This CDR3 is CAWSAGHKNTEAFF. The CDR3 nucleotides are TGTGCCTGGAGTGCCGGACATAAGAACACTGAAGCTTTCTTT.

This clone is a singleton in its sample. In DNA, the CDR3 is TGTGCCAGCAGTCTCTTAGCGGGATCTCTATACGAGCAGTACTTC. This codes for CASSLLAGSLYEQYF. The chain links TRBV27 to TRBJ2-7, with TRBD2 identical over 8 bases. Trimming removed 5 bases from V and 4 bases from J; junction bases left unmatched: 10. The CDR3 is 15 residues long. Germline V gene lookup returns CDR1 MNHEY and CDR2 SMNVEV (reference sequence).

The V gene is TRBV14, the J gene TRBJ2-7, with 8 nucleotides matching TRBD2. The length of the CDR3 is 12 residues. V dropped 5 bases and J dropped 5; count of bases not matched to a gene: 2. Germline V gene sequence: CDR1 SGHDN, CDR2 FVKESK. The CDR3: CASSSGGHEQYF. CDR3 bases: TGTGCCAGCAGCTCGGGGGGGCACGAGCAGTACTTC.